This is a list of T cell receptor beta chains from one sample in a study of CD8 T cells in Susac syndrome. TCRdb re-called the immunoSEQ multiplex PCR reads with MiXCR, one entry per CDR3 protein. The sample has around 160,000 distinct CDR3 sequences; around 94% are singletons. The sequencing sample was made of CD4+ T cells from PBMCs. These receptors originate from a human donor in good health. Each CDR3 is given with its conserved first and last residue.

>TRBV27
CASSSKGKLPWTQYF
>TRBV9
CASSEDYEQYF
>TRBV15
CATSRVAGGQGKLHEQYF
>TRBV13
CASSHKGGYTF
>TRBV6-2/TRBV6-3
CASSFRQSNTGELFF
>TRBV6-2/TRBV6-3
CASTLPPNEQFF
>TRBV6-5
CASSSIAVTGANVLTF
>TRBV18
CASSLLLGETQYF
>TRBV20-1
CSATDPTGYGYTF
>TRBV7-2
CASRLVSGFDNEQFF
>TRBV7-9
CASSLAVNPQHF
>TRBV23-1
CASSPPGTGFEDTQYF
>TRBV23-1
CASSQPDRGRSYEQYF
>TRBV19
CASSEDGYYGYTF
>TRBV23-1
CASSQGTKSYEQYF
>TRBV2
CASRTGFTEAFF
>TRBV9
CASSVEAMNTEAFF
>TRBV7-9
CAFQGTDYGYTF
>TRBV6-2/TRBV6-3
CASSYESGTGTQYF
>TRBV29-1
CSVTKASGATEAFF
>TRBV19
CASSIAGTGGTGANVLTF
>TRBV23-1
CASRVPGTASEAFF
>TRBV29-1
CSVLEGVQDLGETQYF
>TRBV6-2/TRBV6-3
CASTDRRNQPQHF
>TRBV2
CASSYYGGSGNTIYF
>TRBV9
CASSVAGGVSDTQYF
>TRBV29-1
CSVARQGYEQYF
>TRBV20-1
CSARVVKLGAEAFF
>TRBV18
CASSPRQLEEQYF
>TRBV20-1
CSARVLAGGGNEQFF
>TRBV6-4
CASSPTGVGYGYTF
>TRBV19
CASSIVGQGYQPQHF
>TRBV9
CASSVGGKAFF
>TRBV12-3/TRBV12-4
CASRRDTSYEQYF
>TRBV5-1
CASSLAAGYEEQYF
>TRBV21-1
CASSNLSRGGHEQFF
>TRBV20-1
CSARDPRQGSYEQYF
>TRBV4-1
CASSRGQQDEQYF
>TRBV9
CASSSGTSGSYNEQFF
>TRBV20-1
CSASGLAGGREQYF
>TRBV3-1
CASSGLRPNYGYTF
>TRBV20-1
CSALPPGQKNIQYF
>TRBV9
CASSVGSGVYNEQFF
>TRBV2
CASSEGRAEGQPQHF
>TRBV5-6
CASSFFRLDSPEAFF
>TRBV18
CASSPADTQYF
>TRBV29-1
CSVDPGAGAFF
>TRBV20-1
CSARKAAGPGNEQFF
>TRBV20-1
CSAPTINTGELFF
>TRBV9
CASSGPGLSTDTQYF
>TRBV7-8
CASSLGIDRVHEQFF
>TRBV7-6
CASSLYAGEDRNQPQHF
>TRBV3-1
CASSQDLGGGYTF
>TRBV4-3
CASSQGSRGRTDTQYF
>TRBV20-1
CSARGRLDQPQHF
>TRBV4-1
CASSQAGGPGNEQFF
>TRBV20-1
CSASPGGITDTQYF
>TRBV29-1
CSAGRLQETQYF
>TRBV30
CAWSVTASGETQYF
>TRBV6-2/TRBV6-3
CASRLQGRSQPQHF